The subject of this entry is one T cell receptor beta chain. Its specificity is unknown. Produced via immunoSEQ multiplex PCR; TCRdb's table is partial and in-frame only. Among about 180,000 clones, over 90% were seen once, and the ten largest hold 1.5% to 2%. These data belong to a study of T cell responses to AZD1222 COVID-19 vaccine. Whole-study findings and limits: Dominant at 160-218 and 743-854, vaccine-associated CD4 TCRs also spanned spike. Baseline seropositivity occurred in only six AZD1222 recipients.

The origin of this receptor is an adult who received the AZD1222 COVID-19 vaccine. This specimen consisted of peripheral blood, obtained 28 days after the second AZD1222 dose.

In nucleotides, the CDR3 is TGCGCCAGCAGCCCAATACCGAAAACGAACACCGGGGAGCTGTTTTTT. Amino acids: CASSPIPKTNTGELFF. The V call is TRBV4-1, the J call TRBJ2-2; D gene uncertain. Germline loops: CDR1 MGHRA, CDR2 YSYEKL. Trimming pared 4 bases from V and 0 bases from J, leaving 12 bases between. This CDR3 region has 16 residues.